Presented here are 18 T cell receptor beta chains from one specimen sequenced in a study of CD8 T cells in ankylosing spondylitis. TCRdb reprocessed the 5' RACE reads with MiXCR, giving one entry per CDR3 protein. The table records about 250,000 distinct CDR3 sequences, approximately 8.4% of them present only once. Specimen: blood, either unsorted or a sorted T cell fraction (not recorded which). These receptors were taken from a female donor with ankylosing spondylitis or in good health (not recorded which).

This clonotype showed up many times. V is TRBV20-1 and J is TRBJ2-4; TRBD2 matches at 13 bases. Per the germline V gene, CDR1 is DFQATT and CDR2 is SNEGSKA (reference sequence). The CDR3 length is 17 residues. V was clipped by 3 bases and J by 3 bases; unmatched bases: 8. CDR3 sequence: CSASSHGLAGVKNIQYF. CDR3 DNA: TGCAGTGCTAGCTCTCATGGACTAGCGGGAGTCAAAAACATTCAGTACTTC.

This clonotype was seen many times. In DNA form, the CDR3 reads TGTGCCAGCAGTTTTGGGATACCCACCGGGGAGCTGTTTTTT. Its translation: CASSFGIPTGELFF. The rearrangement links TRBV27 to TRBJ2-2; D gene unclear. Germline V gene lookup returns CDR1 MNHEY and CDR2 SMNVEV (reference sequence). With 3 bases removed from V and 4 bases from J, the gap between germline ends came to 9 bases. There are 14 residues in the CDR3.

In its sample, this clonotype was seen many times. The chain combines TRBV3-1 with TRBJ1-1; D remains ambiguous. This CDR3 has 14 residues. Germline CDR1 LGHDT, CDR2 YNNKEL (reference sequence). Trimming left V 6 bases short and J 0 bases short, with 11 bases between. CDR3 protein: CASSSFTLNTEAFF. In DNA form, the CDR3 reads TGTGCCAGCAGTTCCTTTACCTTGAACACTGAAGCTTTCTTT.

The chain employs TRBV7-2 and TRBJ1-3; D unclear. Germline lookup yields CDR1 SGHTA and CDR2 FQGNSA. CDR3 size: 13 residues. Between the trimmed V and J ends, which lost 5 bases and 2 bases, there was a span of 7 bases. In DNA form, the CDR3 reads TGTGCCAGCAGCCCTATCACTGGAAACACCATATATTTT. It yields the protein CASSPITGNTIYF.

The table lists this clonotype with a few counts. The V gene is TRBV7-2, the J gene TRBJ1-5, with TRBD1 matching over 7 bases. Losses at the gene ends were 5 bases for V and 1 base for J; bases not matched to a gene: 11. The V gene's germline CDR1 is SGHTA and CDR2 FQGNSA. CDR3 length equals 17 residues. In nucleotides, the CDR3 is TGTGCCAGCAGCCCTGGGACAGAGTTTTTCAGCAATCAGCCCCAGCATTTT. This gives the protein CASSPGTEFFSNQPQHF.

In DNA form, the CDR3 reads TGCAGCGCGGGGGACCCCACAGATACGCAGTATTTT. This translates into CSAGDPTDTQYF. V is TRBV29-1 and J is TRBJ2-3, with D possibly TRBD2 on 6 matching bases. The V and J ends lost 7 bases and 2 bases respectively, with 10 bases between them. This CDR3 is built from 12 residues. CDR1 SQVTM and CDR2 ANQGSEA come from the germline V gene.

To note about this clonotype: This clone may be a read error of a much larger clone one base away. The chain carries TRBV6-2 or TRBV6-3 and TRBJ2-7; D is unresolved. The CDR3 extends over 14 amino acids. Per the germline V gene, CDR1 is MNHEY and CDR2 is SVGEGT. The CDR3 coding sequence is TGTGCCAGCACCCCCGCCAACGGAGCGTACGAGCAGCACTTC. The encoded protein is CASTPANGAYEQHF.

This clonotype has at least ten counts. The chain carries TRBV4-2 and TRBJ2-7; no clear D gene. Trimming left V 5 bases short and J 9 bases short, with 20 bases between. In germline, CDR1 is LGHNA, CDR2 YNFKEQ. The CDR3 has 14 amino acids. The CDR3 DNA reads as TGTGCCAGCAGCGCTTCTCTGCTAGAGGCGGTGCAGTACTTC. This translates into CASSASLLEAVQYF.

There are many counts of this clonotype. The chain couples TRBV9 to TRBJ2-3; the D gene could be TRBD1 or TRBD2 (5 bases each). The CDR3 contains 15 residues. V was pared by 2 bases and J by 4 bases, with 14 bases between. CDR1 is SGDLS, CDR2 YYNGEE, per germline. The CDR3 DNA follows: TGTGCCAGCAGCGTGGGACCCCAGACAGCAGATACGCAGTATTTT. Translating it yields CASSVGPQTADTQYF.

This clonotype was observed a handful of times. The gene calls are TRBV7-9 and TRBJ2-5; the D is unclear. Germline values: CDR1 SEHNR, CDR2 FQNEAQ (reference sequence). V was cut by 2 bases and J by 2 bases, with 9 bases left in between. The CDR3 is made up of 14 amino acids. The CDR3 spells CASSLNSRQETQYF. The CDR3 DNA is TGTGCCAGCAGCTTAAACAGTCGGCAAGAGACCCAGTACTTC.

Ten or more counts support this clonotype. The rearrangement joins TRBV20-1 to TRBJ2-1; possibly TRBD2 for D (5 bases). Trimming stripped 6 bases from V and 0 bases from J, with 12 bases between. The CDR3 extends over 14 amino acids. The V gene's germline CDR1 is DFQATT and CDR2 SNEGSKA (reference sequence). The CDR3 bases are TGCAGTGCGGGCGGGCCGAGCTCCTACAATGAGCAGTTCTTC. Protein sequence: CSAGGPSSYNEQFF.

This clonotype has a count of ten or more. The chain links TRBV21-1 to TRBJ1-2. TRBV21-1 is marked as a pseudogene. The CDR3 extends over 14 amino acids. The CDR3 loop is CASSKICSRGGYTF. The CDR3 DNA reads TGTGCCAGCAGCAAAATTTGTAGTCGCGGTGGCTACACCTTC.

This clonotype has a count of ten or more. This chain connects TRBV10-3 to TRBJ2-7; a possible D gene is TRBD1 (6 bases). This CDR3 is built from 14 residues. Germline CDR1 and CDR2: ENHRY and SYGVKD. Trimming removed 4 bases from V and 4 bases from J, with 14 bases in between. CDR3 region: CAISGNRDLYEQYF. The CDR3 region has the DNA TGTGCCATCAGTGGTAACAGGGACCTTTACGAGCAGTACTTC.

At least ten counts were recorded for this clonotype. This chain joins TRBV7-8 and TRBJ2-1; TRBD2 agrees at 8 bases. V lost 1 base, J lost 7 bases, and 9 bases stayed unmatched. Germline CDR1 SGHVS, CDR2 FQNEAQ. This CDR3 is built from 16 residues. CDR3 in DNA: TGTGCCAGCAGCTTAGAACTACGGGTAGCGGGGAATGAGCAGTTCTTC. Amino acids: CASSLELRVAGNEQFF.

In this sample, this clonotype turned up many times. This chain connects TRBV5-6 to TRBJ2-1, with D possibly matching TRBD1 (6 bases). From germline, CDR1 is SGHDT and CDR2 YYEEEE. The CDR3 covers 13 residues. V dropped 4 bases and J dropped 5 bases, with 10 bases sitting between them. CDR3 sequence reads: CASSPRGNNEQFF. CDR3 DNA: TGTGCCAGCAGCCCGAGGGGGAACAATGAGCAGTTCTTC.

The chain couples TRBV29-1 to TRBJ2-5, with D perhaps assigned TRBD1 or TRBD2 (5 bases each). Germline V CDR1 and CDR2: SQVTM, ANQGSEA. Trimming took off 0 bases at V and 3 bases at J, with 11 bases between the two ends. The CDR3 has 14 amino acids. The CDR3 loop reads CSVEDTGLKETQYF. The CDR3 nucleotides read TGCAGCGTTGAAGATACAGGACTCAAAGAGACCCAGTACTTC.

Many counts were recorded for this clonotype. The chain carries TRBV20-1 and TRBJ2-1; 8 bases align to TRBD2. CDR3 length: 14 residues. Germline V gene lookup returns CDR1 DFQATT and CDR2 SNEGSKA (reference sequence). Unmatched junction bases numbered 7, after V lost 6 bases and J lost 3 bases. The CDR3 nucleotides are TGCAGTGCCCATCGGACTAGCCTCTACAATGAGCAGTTCTTC. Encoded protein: CSAHRTSLYNEQFF.

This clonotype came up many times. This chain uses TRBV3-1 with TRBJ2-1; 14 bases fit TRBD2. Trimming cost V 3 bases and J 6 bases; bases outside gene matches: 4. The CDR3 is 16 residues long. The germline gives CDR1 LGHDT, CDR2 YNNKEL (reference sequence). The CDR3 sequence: CASSHGTSGSFNEQFF. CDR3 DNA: TGTGCCAGCAGCCACGGGACTAGCGGGAGTTTCAATGAGCAGTTCTTC.